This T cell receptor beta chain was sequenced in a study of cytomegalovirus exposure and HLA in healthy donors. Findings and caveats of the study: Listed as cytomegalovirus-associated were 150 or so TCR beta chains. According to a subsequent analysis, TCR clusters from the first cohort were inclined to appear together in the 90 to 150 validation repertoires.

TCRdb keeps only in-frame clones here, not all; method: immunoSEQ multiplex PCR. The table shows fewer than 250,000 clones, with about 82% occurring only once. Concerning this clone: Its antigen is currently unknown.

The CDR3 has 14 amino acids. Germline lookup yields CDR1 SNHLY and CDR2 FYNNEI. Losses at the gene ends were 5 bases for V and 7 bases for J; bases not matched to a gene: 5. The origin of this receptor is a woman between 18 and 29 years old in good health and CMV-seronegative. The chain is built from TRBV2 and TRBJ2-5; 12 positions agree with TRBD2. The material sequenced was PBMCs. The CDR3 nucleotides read TGTGCCAGCAGTCTAGCGGGGGGGTTAGGGACCCAGTACTTC. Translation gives CASSLAGGLGTQYF.